The 4 T cell receptor beta chains below were found in one sample sequenced in a study of neurological immune-mediated disorders. Each CDR3 protein is one row after TCRdb ran MiXCR on the 5' RACE reads. The sample holds about 55,000 distinct CDR3 sequences; less than 4% are singletons and the top ten take 5.5% to 7.5%. The material sequenced was PBMCs. The receptor set was obtained from a man aged 55 to 70 with multiple sclerosis.

This clonotype has a count of ten or more. The chain is built from TRBV5-1 and TRBJ2-1; weak D call: TRBD2 (6 bases). CDR1 and CDR2 from the germline V gene are SGHRS and YFSETQ. The CDR3 covers 14 residues. Between the trimmed V and J ends, which lost 4 bases and 4 bases, there was a span of 12 bases. The CDR3 sequence: CASSDQGRYNEQFF. CDR3 DNA sequence: TGCGCCAGCAGCGACCAAGGGAGGTACAATGAGCAGTTCTTC.

This clonotype was seen repeatedly, ten times or more. This chain joins TRBV7-9 and TRBJ1-4; TRBD1 might be the D (6 bases). Trimming left V 5 bases short and J 8 bases short, with 15 bases between. There are 14 residues in the CDR3. Germline CDR1 SEHNR, CDR2 FQNEAQ (reference sequence). The CDR3 spells CASSPIQGREKLFF. CDR3 nucleotides: TGTGCCAGCAGCCCCATACAGGGTAGAGAAAAACTGTTTTTT. The full variable domain, its missing parts supplied by reference TRBV7-9 and TRBJ1-4, is DTGVSQNPRHKITKRGQNVTFRCDPISEHNRLYWYRQTLGQGPEFLTYFQNEAQLEKSRLLSDRFSAERPKGSFSTLEIQRTEQGDSAMYLCASSPIQGREKLFFGSGTQLSVL.

This clonotype appeared many times. The rearrangement joins TRBV12-3 or TRBV12-4 to TRBJ2-6; D gene unclear. The CDR3 contains 13 residues. Trimming stripped 6 bases from V and 4 bases from J, with 7 bases between. The DNA of the CDR3 is TGTGCCAGCAGCTCATACGGGGCCAACGTCCTGACTTTC. Its translation: CASSSYGANVLTF.

This clonotype was seen many times. The chain's CDR3 is CASSVEGSHQPQHF. CDR3 DNA sequence: TGTGCCAGCAGCGTAGAAGGGAGCCATCAGCCCCAGCATTTT. The rearrangement joins TRBV9 to TRBJ1-5; unclear D gene. The V gene lost 0 bases and the J gene lost 5 bases, with 9 bases spanning the gap. The CDR3 length is 14 residues. CDR1 is SGDLS, CDR2 YYNGEE, per germline.